These 7 T cell receptor beta chains were all obtained from the same sample, sequenced in a study of OX40 agonist ivuxolimab in advanced cancers. Produced via immunoSEQ multiplex PCR; TCRdb's table is partial and in-frame only. The sample yields about 79,000 clones, more than 85% seen once. The sequencing here drew on CD4+ or CD8+ T cells sorted from blood, taken in a trial of the OX40 agonist ivuxolimab. The receptors were gathered from an adult with an advanced solid tumor such as melanoma, head and neck, liver or kidney cancer.

The chain joins TRBV10-3 to TRBJ2-5; the D is unclear. The germline V gene encodes CDR1 ENHRY and CDR2 SYGVKD. The germline V and J ends were trimmed by 8 bases and 2 bases, with 12 bases remaining between them. The CDR3 extends over 13 amino acids. The CDR3 loop is CAIGNNGQETQYF. The CDR3, as DNA: TGTGCCATCGGGAACAACGGACAAGAGACCCAGTACTTC.

The chain couples TRBV5-8 to TRBJ1-2; weak D call: TRBD1 (6 bases). The V gene's germline CDR1 is SGHTS and CDR2 YDEGEE. The CDR3 has 13 amino acids. The V gene lost 4 bases and the J gene lost 7 bases, with 14 bases spanning the gap. DNA for the CDR3: TGTGCCAGCAGCCACGGGGGCGCTACTGGCTACACCTTC. This sequence encodes CASSHGGATGYTF.

This chain joins TRBV10-1 and TRBJ2-5; D not certain. CDR3 length equals 14 residues. CDR1 and CDR2 from the germline V gene are WNHNN and SYGVQD (reference sequence). V gave up 2 bases and J gave up 5 bases, with 12 bases separating them. The CDR3 region is CASSEGRLAETQYF. The CDR3 region has the DNA TGCGCCAGCAGTGAGGGCAGGTTGGCGGAGACCCAGTACTTC.

The chain recombines TRBV5-1 with TRBJ2-5; 8 bases line up with TRBD2. This CDR3 contains 15 residues. J was trimmed by 4 bases and V by 7 bases; bases with no gene match: 12. Germline assignment: CDR1 SGHRS and CDR2 YFSETQ. As DNA, the CDR3 is TGCGCCAGCTGCCTCTTTCCTCTAGCGGGAGAGACCCAGTACTTC. Its translation: CASCLFPLAGETQYF.

This sequence joins TRBV6-1 and TRBJ2-7; the D gene is possibly TRBD2 (6 bases). Per germline, CDR1 MNHNS and CDR2 SASEGT. CDR3 length: 13 amino acids. V lost 6 bases and J 6 bases, leaving 15 bases between the germline ends. Here the CDR3 reads CASRTGKRAEQYF. The DNA of the CDR3 is TGTGCCAGCAGGACCGGAAAGCGGGCCGAGCAGTACTTC.

The V and J genes are TRBV19 and TRBJ2-1; 8 positions agree with TRBD2. The CDR3 consists of 15 residues. V shed 3 bases, J shed 9 bases, and the junction held 10 bases outside the gene matches. In germline, CDR1 is LNHDA, CDR2 SQIVND (reference sequence). The chain's CDR3 is CASSISAGGRGEQFF. CDR3 sequence (DNA): TGTGCCAGTAGTATTTCGGCGGGAGGTCGCGGTGAGCAGTTCTTC.

The chain links TRBV29-1 to TRBJ1-1; possible D gene TRBD1, 6 bases. The CDR3 totals 16 residues. The V gene lost 6 bases and the J gene lost 1 base, with 21 bases spanning the gap. Germline V gene lookup returns CDR1 SQVTM and CDR2 ANQGSEA. CDR3 sequence reads: CSVRPPTGLRNTEAFF. In DNA, the CDR3 is TGCAGCGTCCGGCCCCCCACAGGGCTTCGGAACACTGAAGCTTTCTTT.